This T cell receptor beta chain was sequenced for a study of OX40 agonist ivuxolimab in advanced cancers. Broadly, across the study: The costimulatory receptor OX40 (CD134) was targeted by ivuxolimab, a fully human IgG2 agonistic monoclonal antibody. A male proportion of under 85% and a mean age of roughly 55 years, ranging from roughly 23 to 80, were recorded for the dose-escalation cohort. Three dose-escalation patients achieved partial responses, one with hepatocellular carcinoma and two with cutaneous melanoma. Peripheral TCRbeta sequencing aimed to test whether ivuxolimab altered TCR sequence diversity and caused clonal T-cell expansion. Prior anti-PD-1, anti-PD-L1 or anti-CTLA-4 therapy was permitted, and 35% to 40% of dose-escalation patients had received checkpoint inhibitors. The monotherapy dose-escalation portion (N ≈ 52 patients) of the phase I ivuxolimab trial is reported in the paper. Intravenous ivuxolimab was administered to patients every 2 weeks at six dose levels: 0.01, 0.1, 0.3, 1.5, 3 and 10 mg/kg. Among the roughly 50 dose-escalation patients, around 20 had hepatocellular carcinoma, 15 melanoma, 9 renal cell carcinoma and 9 head and neck cancer. Results and caveats for the whole study, not just this receptor: Which antigens the clonally expanded peripheral T cells were specific for was not determined. Low levels of normalized T-cell clonal expansion were also seen in some patients who did not respond. In the 0.1-3.0 mg/kg groups, partial responders were among the patients with the lowest normalized peripheral clonal expansion, particularly in CD8+ T cells. At doses of 0.1 to 3.0 mg/kg, clonal expansion of both CD4+ and CD8+ T cells in blood was seen between baseline and week 6. After ivuxolimab, CD8+ T cells had more expanded clones than CD4+ T cells on average.

Patients with autoimmune disease history or receiving systemic immunosuppression were excluded from the trial. Peripheral blood for TCR sequencing was collected from all dose cohorts at baseline, on cycle 4 day 1, and on cycle 7 day 1. The samples were taken from a phase I, first-in-human, multicenter, open-label dose-escalation trial of ivuxolimab. Adults with locally advanced or metastatic melanoma, renal cell, hepatocellular, or head and neck squamous cell carcinoma were enrolled in the trial. Before TCR sequencing, CD4+ T cells and CD8+ T cells were sorted from peripheral blood as separate populations. CDR1 and CDR2 were assigned from the germline V gene as SGHTA and FQGNSA. Taken from cysteine to phenylalanine, the CDR3 has 16 residues. The kept DNA is CDR3 alone, 48 bases in frame from the first base. V is pruned by 4 bases and J by 6 bases, leaving 8 bases of the junction without a gene match.

With regard to this clone: There is no known antigen for this receptor. No qualities accompany the bases; no much larger clone lies one base away.

Genomic DNA was extracted from sorted cells for sequencing of the TCRbeta CDR3 region. The immunoSEQ Assay was used for sequencing of TCRbeta CDR3 regions. Imported from immuneACCESS, the table was reduced by TCRdb to in-frame sequences with V and J called. These copies leave out some clones; in studies compared against another copy, an unresolved V gene accounts for under half, and the cause of the remainder is not known. This sample lists tens of thousands of clones; 88% were detected once. The ten largest clones represent roughly 0.7% of the sample. This clonotype was obtained from an adult with an advanced solid tumor such as melanoma, head and neck, liver or kidney cancer. The specimen was CD4+ or CD8+ T cells sorted from blood, collected in a trial of the OX40 agonist ivuxolimab. Recombination linked TRBV7-2 to TRBJ2-3; 12 bases in the junction line up with TRBD2. The CDR3 corresponds to CASSSGLAGSSDTQYF. The nucleotide sequence reads TGTGCCAGCAGCTCCGGACTAGCGGGATCGTCGGATACGCAGTATTTT.